The 13 T cell receptor beta chains presented below share a single source sample, sequenced in a study of cytomegalovirus exposure and HLA in healthy donors. 13 Jbeta primers and 60 Vbeta primers were used for the PCR. The data were produced by immunoSEQ multiplex PCR, yet TCRdb's version contains in-frame clones alone and is incomplete. The sample has about 200,000 clones, approximately 79% seen once. Material: PBMCs. Every receptor here comes from a girl aged 10-17 years in good health and CMV-seropositive.

The V call is TRBV30, the J call TRBJ1-2, with D unclear. Germline values: CDR1 GTSNPN, CDR2 SVGIG (reference sequence). The CDR3 length is 13 residues. V lost 4 bases, J lost 4 bases, and 13 bases lay in between. DNA of the CDR3: TGTGCCTGGATTAATCGGGGAGGCTATGGCTACACCTTC. Translated, it gives CAWINRGGYGYTF.

The chain couples TRBV9 to TRBJ1-6; 7 positions agree with TRBD1. There are 15 residues in the CDR3. Trimming took 0 bases from V and 10 from J; bases not matched to a gene: 7. Germline CDR1 SGDLS, CDR2 YYNGEE. In DNA form, the CDR3 reads TGTGCCAGCAGCGTAGAAACAGGGGCGGGCTCACCCCTCCACTTT. This translates into CASSVETGAGSPLHF.

V gene TRBV19 combines with J gene TRBJ1-5, with 9 bases that match TRBD1. With 5 bases clipped from V and 6 bases from J, the junction kept 11 bases outside the gene matches. The CDR3 contains 16 residues. Germline V gene lookup returns CDR1 LNHDA and CDR2 SQIVND (reference sequence). The CDR3 protein is CASSSMGQGGSQPQHF. The DNA for the CDR3 is TGTGCCAGTAGTTCGATGGGACAGGGTGGATCTCAGCCCCAGCATTTT.

The chain uses TRBV5-6 and TRBJ2-3; D is unclear. The ends were cut back, 0 bases at V and 0 bases at J, with 14 bases in the middle. The CDR3 extends over 17 amino acids. Per the germline V gene, CDR1 is SGHDT and CDR2 is YYEEEE. CDR3 in DNA: TGTGCCAGCAGCTTGGATTGGGTGGGCAGTAGCACAGATACGCAGTATTTT. It specifies CASSLDWVGSSTDTQYF.

The V and J genes are TRBV21-1 and TRBJ1-5. TRBV21-1 constitutes a pseudogene. The CDR3 is made up of 14 amino acids. The CDR3 sequence is CASSKCSENQPQHF. The CDR3 DNA reads as TGTGCCAGCAGCAAATGTTCTGAGAATCAGCCCCAGCATTTT.

J is TRBJ2-6 and V is TRBV5-1; a possible D gene is TRBD1 (5 bases). The V and J ends lost 4 bases and 2 bases respectively, with 13 bases between them. From germline, CDR1 is SGHRS and CDR2 YFSETQ. The CDR3 extends over 16 amino acids. The CDR3, as DNA: TGCGCCAGCAGCCCCGGACAAATTGCTGGGGCCAACGTCCTGACTTTC. Translated, it gives CASSPGQIAGANVLTF.

The genes are TRBV6-1 and TRBJ2-3; possible D gene TRBD2, 7 bases. The CDR3 sequence is 13 residues long. Trimming left V 8 bases short and J 5 bases short, with 14 bases between. Germline V CDR1 and CDR2: MNHNS, SASEGT. For the CDR3, the DNA is TGTGCCAGCGAACAGGGCGGGGGAGATACGCAGTATTTT. As protein: CASEQGGGDTQYF.

CDR3 sequence: CASSPPVGGLGNTEAFF. The CDR3 bases are TGTGCCAGCTCACCACCGGTCGGCGGACTTGGGAACACTGAAGCTTTCTTT. The V call is TRBV18, the J call TRBJ1-1; D gene uncertain. The CDR3 is 17 residues long. Germline CDR1 reads KGHSH; CDR2 reads LQKENI. V dropped 0 bases and J dropped 1 base, with 15 bases sitting between them.

In this sample, this clone turned up a few times. The J gene is TRBJ2-7, the V gene TRBV6-5; TRBD2 agrees at 7 bases. Germline CDR1 is MNHEY and CDR2 is SVGAGI. The CDR3 sequence is 14 residues long. J gave up 5 bases and V 4 bases, and 8 bases lay outside the gene matches. The CDR3 coding sequence is TGTGCCAGCAGTTCCGCGGGAGCAGTCCACGAGCAGTACTTC. Translating it yields CASSSAGAVHEQYF.

The chain is built from TRBV10-1 and TRBJ2-3; TRBD1 is a possible D gene (6 bases). The CDR3 extends over 14 amino acids. Germline values: CDR1 WNHNN, CDR2 SYGVQD (reference sequence). V was clipped by 5 bases and J by 2 bases, with 11 bases between them. The CDR3 DNA follows: TGCGCCAGCAGTTCAGGGGAGCCCACAGATACGCAGTATTTT. This sequence encodes CASSSGEPTDTQYF.

The chain combines TRBV5-1 with TRBJ1-1; 9 positions match TRBD1. The CDR3 length is 14 residues. Trimming took 7 bases from V and 2 from J; bases not matched to a gene: 6. The V gene's germline CDR1 is SGHRS and CDR2 YFSETQ. The CDR3 DNA is TGCGCCAGCTGGACAGGGGAGATTAACACTGAAGCTTTCTTT. Translated: CASWTGEINTEAFF. The full variable domain, completed using reference TRBV5-1 and TRBJ1-1, is KAGVTQTPRYLIKTRGQQVTLSCSPISGHRSVSWYQQTPGQGLQFLFEYFSETQRNKGNFPGRFSGRQFSNSRSEMNVSTLELGDSALYLCASWTGEINTEAFFGQGTRLTVV.

This chain links TRBV4-1 with TRBJ1-2; no clear D. The germline gives CDR1 MGHRA, CDR2 YSYEKL. V was cut by 0 bases and J by 3 bases, with 8 bases left in between. This CDR3 has 14 residues. The DNA of the CDR3 is TGCGCCAGCAGCCAAGATTTCGGGTACTATGGCTACACCTTC. Amino acids: CASSQDFGYYGYTF.

Comments on this clone: The same CDR3 arises from other DNA sequences in this sample as well. The V and J genes are TRBV5-4 and TRBJ2-5; TRBD2 might be the D (5 bases). The CDR3 has 17 residues. V shed 5 bases and J shed 3 bases, with 23 bases lying between them. Germline values: CDR1 SGHNT, CDR2 YYREEE (reference sequence). CDR3 residues: CASSRMGLAGNEETQYF. Here the CDR3 DNA reads TGTGCCAGCAGTCGGATGGGCTTGGCCGGGAATGAAGAGACCCAGTACTTC.